These 27 T cell receptor beta chains came from one sample sequenced in a study of persistence of HIV-infected CD4 T cells (dated by TCRdb to about 2020). The immunoSEQ hsTCRB assay version 4 in survey mode was used to sequence TCRbeta repertoires from genomic DNA. In TCRdb, the immuneACCESS table is reduced to in-frame sequences with V and J assigned. These tables do not hold every clone; where another copy was compared, an unresolved V gene accounts for under half, and the others remain unexplained. This sample gives roughly 9,100 clones in total; roughly 84% of them show up just once. Jointly, the top ten make up 2% to 2.5% of the sample. No antigens are known for them. The treatment or condition tag for this specimen amounts to: suppressive antiretroviral therapy. A pool of overlapping HIV-1 Gag 15-mer peptides, at roughly 1 ug per peptide per mL, was used to stimulate the cells. Responding CD4+ T cells were sorted on the basis of upregulation of both CD40 ligand and CD69.

The source was CD4+ T cells sorted from PBMCs after roughly 17-hour stimulation, collected from a patient who received antiretroviral therapy. The meaning of the sample's cell subset or site label: CD40L+CD69+ CD4 T cells responding to HIV-1 Gag peptides. Receptor source: an adult woman with HIV who was CMV-seropositive.

This clone was counted only a few times. The chain recombines TRBV10-3 with TRBJ2-1; 8 bases align to TRBD2. Germline-derived CDR1 and CDR2 are ENHRY and SYGVKD. V was clipped by 6 bases and J by 0 bases; unmatched bases: 7. The CDR3 totals 16 residues. CDR3 DNA: TGTGCCATCAGATCAGCGGGGGATGGCTCCTACAATGAGCAGTTCTTC. It encodes CAIRSAGDGSYNEQFF.

This clone appeared once. The CDR3 DNA sequence: TGCAGTGCCAGTTGGAGGGGGTCCCGGGGGTATAGCAATCAGCCCCAGCATTTT. Protein product: CSASWRGSRGYSNQPQHF. This chain uses TRBV20-1 with TRBJ1-5; D might be TRBD1 (6 bases). This CDR3 comprises 18 residues. Germline CDR1 is DFQATT and CDR2 is SNEGSKA (reference sequence). V was cut by 6 bases and J by 0 bases, with 24 bases left in between.

This rearrangement joins TRBV15 to TRBJ2-2, with D perhaps assigned TRBD1 or TRBD2 (5 bases each). Between the trimmed V and J ends, which lost 0 bases and 0 bases, there was a span of 11 bases. Germline V gene sequence: CDR1 LNHNV, CDR2 YYDKDF (reference sequence). The CDR3 has 17 residues. The CDR3: CATSRDGRGPNTGELFF. The CDR3 nucleotides read TGTGCCACCAGCAGAGATGGTCGGGGACCGAACACCGGGGAGCTGTTTTTT.

This chain links TRBV30 with TRBJ1-1, with D unresolved. Trimming stripped 3 bases from V and 8 bases from J, with 4 bases between. Germline loops: CDR1 GTSNPN, CDR2 SVGIG (reference sequence). The CDR3 runs to 9 residues. The chain's CDR3 is CAWSREAFF. DNA of the CDR3: TGTGCCTGGAGCCGGGAAGCTTTCTTT. Together with reference TRBV30 and TRBJ1-1, the CDR3 gives the full variable domain: SQTIHQWPATLVQPVGSPLSLECTVEGTSNPNLYWYRQAAGRGLQLLFYSVGIGQISSEVPQNLSASRPQDRQFILSSKKLLLSDSGFYLCAWSREAFFGQGTRLTVV.

This clone was recorded only once. The V call is TRBV9, the J call TRBJ2-7; no clear D. The germline V and J ends were trimmed by 0 bases and 0 bases, with 10 bases remaining between them. Germline V CDR1 and CDR2: SGDLS, YYNGEE. The CDR3 spans 15 residues. CDR3 sequence (DNA): TGTGCCAGCAGCGTAGGTGGGTTGCTCTCCTACGAGCAGTACTTC. Protein product: CASSVGGLLSYEQYF. The complete variable domain, with remaining parts taken from reference TRBV9 and TRBJ2-7, reads DSGVTQTPKHLITATGQRVTLRCSPRSGDLSVYWYQQSLDQGLQFLIQYYNGEERAKGNILERFSAQQFPDLHSELNLSSLELGDSALYFCASSVGGLLSYEQYFGPGTRLTVT.

This rearrangement joins TRBV6-5 to TRBJ2-1, with 12 nucleotides matching TRBD1. The CDR3 loop spans 16 amino acids. The germline V gene encodes CDR1 MNHEY and CDR2 SVGAGI. Losses at the gene ends were 2 bases for V and 13 bases for J; bases not matched to a gene: 12. CDR3 sequence reads: CASSYRQTGTGGDQFF. The DNA of the CDR3 is TGTGCCAGCAGTTACCGCCAGACCGGGACAGGGGGCGATCAGTTCTTC.

The V and J genes are TRBV29-1 and TRBJ1-1; D remains ambiguous. The CDR3 totals 12 residues. V was trimmed by 5 bases and J by 1 base, leaving 8 bases between them. Germline V CDR1 and CDR2: SQVTM, ANQGSEA. The CDR3 DNA follows: TGCAGCGTTTTGCGAGCGAACACTGAAGCTTTCTTT. Translation gives CSVLRANTEAFF.

V gene TRBV27 combines with J gene TRBJ1-5; 9 positions agree with TRBD1. This CDR3 is 15 amino acids long. Germline CDR1 reads MNHEY; CDR2 reads SMNVEV (reference sequence). The J segment lost 5 bases and the V segment lost 7 bases, leaving 9 bases of the junction unmatched. The CDR3 loop is CASTPRRDRDQPQHF. The CDR3 region has the DNA TGTGCCAGCACCCCGCGGAGGGACAGGGATCAGCCCCAGCATTTT.

This chain links TRBV24-1 with TRBJ1-4, with D tentatively TRBD1 (6 bases). V was cut by 2 bases and J by 10 bases, with 7 bases left in between. The CDR3 length is 12 residues. Germline assignment: CDR1 KGHDR and CDR2 SFDVKD. The CDR3 nucleotides read TGTGCCACCAGTGATTCCAGGGGAAAACTGTTTTTT. It specifies CATSDSRGKLFF.

This chain uses TRBV5-1 with TRBJ2-2; D unclear. The CDR3 is 15 residues long. Trimming stripped 2 bases from V and 0 bases from J, with 8 bases between. Germline CDR1 and CDR2: SGHRS and YFSETQ. The CDR3 nucleotides read TGCGCCAGCAGCTTAAGGGCCGCGAACACCGGGGAGCTGTTTTTT. It is translated as CASSLRAANTGELFF.

Only a few counts were recorded for this clone. V gene TRBV12-3 or TRBV12-4 combines with J gene TRBJ1-1; TRBD1 aligns across 8 bases. The CDR3 extends over 12 amino acids. Germline trimming cut 8 bases from V and 11 bases from J; bases unmatched to any gene: 10. Written as DNA, the CDR3 is TGTGCCAGCGGTCAGTCAGGGGGCTTGGCTTTCTTT. Protein product: CASGQSGGLAFF.

This chain joins TRBV12-3 or TRBV12-4 and TRBJ1-1, with TRBD1 matching over 7 bases. The V gene end was trimmed by 7 bases and the J gene end by 1 base; junction bases not matched to a gene: 3. This CDR3 contains 13 residues. CDR3 amino acids: CASTAGGNTEAFF. In DNA form, the CDR3 reads TGTGCCAGCACCGCAGGGGGGAACACTGAAGCTTTCTTT.

The chain is built from TRBV7-2 and TRBJ1-5, with D unclear. The CDR3 has 16 amino acids. Germline assignment: CDR1 SGHTA and CDR2 FQGNSA. V was clipped by 5 bases and J by 0 bases, with 14 bases between them. The CDR3, as DNA: TGTGCCAGCAGCCCCCGTTACGATGATAGCAATCAGCCCCAGCATTTT. This gives the protein CASSPRYDDSNQPQHF.

V usage is TRBV7-8 and J usage is TRBJ1-5; perhaps TRBD1 as D (6 bases). This CDR3 is built from 16 residues. The V gene lost 1 base and the J gene lost 10 bases, with 20 bases spanning the gap. Germline CDR1 reads SGHVS; CDR2 reads FQNEAQ. CDR3 region: CASSLGPQGSGGPQHF. The CDR3 region has the DNA TGTGCCAGCAGCTTAGGGCCCCAGGGGTCGGGTGGACCCCAGCATTTT. Full variable domain (remainder filled in from reference TRBV7-8 and TRBJ1-5): GAGVSQSPRYKVAKRGQDVALRCDPISGHVSLFWYQQALGQGPEFLTYFQNEAQLDKSGLPSDRFFAERPEGSVSTLKIQRTQQEDSAVYLCASSLGPQGSGGPQHFGDGTRLSIL.

This chain uses TRBV7-9 with TRBJ2-1, with no clear D. V was pared by 0 bases and J by 6 bases, with 3 bases between. This CDR3 has 12 residues. CDR1 is SEHNR, CDR2 FQNEAQ, per germline (reference sequence). The CDR3 nucleotides read TGTGCCAGCAGCTTAGCGTCCAATGAGCAGTTCTTC. It specifies CASSLASNEQFF.

This clone was detected once. At one end the junction does not follow the germline gene, possibly because of a read error. The chain employs TRBV4-3 and TRBJ2-4, with a weak D call TRBD2 (6 bases). This CDR3 has 13 amino acids. Per germline, CDR1 LGHNA and CDR2 YSLEER. The CDR3 here is CASSQDPGTPLHF. The CDR3 nucleotides read TGCGCCAGCAGCCAAGACCCCGGGACTCCGTTACACTTC.

As DNA, the CDR3 is TGTGCCAGCAGCTTATCCGGGACAGGGAGGGCCAAAAACATTCAGTACTTC. It codes for CASSLSGTGRAKNIQYF. V is TRBV7-2 and J is TRBJ2-4, with 9 bases aligning to TRBD1. Germline lookup yields CDR1 SGHTA and CDR2 FQGNSA. There are 17 residues in the CDR3. Trimming took 2 bases from V and 1 from J; bases not matched to a gene: 6.

The V call is TRBV30, the J call TRBJ1-2; unclear D gene. V lost 1 base and J 6 bases, leaving 9 bases between the germline ends. The CDR3 is made up of 12 amino acids. Germline V gene lookup returns CDR1 GTSNPN and CDR2 SVGIG (reference sequence). As DNA, the CDR3 is TGTGCCTGGAGTGGGGGAAGGGATGGCTACACCTTC. Amino acids: CAWSGGRDGYTF.

The CDR3 loop reads CASSQVPGRGTEAFF. CDR3 DNA sequence: TGTGCCAGCAGCCAAGTACCGGGCAGAGGCACTGAAGCTTTCTTT. This chain links TRBV14 with TRBJ1-1; unclear D gene. The germline gives CDR1 SGHDN, CDR2 FVKESK. Trimming left V 1 base short and J 4 bases short, with 13 bases between. The CDR3 consists of 15 residues.

A single count supports this clone. The chain has TRBV6-5 and TRBJ1-4; D is undetermined. Trimming took 1 base from V and 4 from J, leaving 4 bases between them. The CDR3 loop spans 13 amino acids. Germline V gives CDR1 MNHEY, CDR2 SVGAGI. This CDR3 is CASSYFGNEKLFF. The CDR3 nucleotides are TGTGCCAGCAGTTACTTCGGTAATGAAAAACTGTTTTTT.

The chain combines TRBV7-2 with TRBJ1-2; D gene uncertain. V lost 1 base, J lost 5 bases, and 20 bases lay in between. Germline assignment: CDR1 SGHTA and CDR2 FQGNSA. This CDR3 comprises 17 residues. The CDR3 spells CASSLEGPRRRGYGYTF. The CDR3 DNA follows: TGTGCCAGCAGCTTAGAGGGTCCGCGTCGTCGAGGGTATGGCTACACCTTC.

This rearrangement joins TRBV20-1 to TRBJ2-7; the D gene is possibly TRBD2 (7 bases). CDR1 is DFQATT, CDR2 SNEGSKA, per germline (reference sequence). The CDR3 consists of 14 residues. V dropped 3 bases and J dropped 2 bases, with 14 bases sitting between them. CDR3 nucleotide sequence: TGCAGTGCTAGTAGGGGGGGTTCCACCTACGAGCAGTACTTC. This encodes CSASRGGSTYEQYF.

In DNA form, the CDR3 reads TGTGCCAGCAGCTCTATCGGACTAGCGGGGACGCAGTATTTT. Its translation is CASSSIGLAGTQYF. The V gene is TRBV7-3, the J gene TRBJ2-3; 12 bases are a match to TRBD2. This CDR3 has 14 residues. The germline CDR1 and CDR2 sequences are SGHTA and FQGTGA. Trimming cost V 4 bases and J 9 bases; bases outside gene matches: 5.

The V gene is TRBV27, the J gene TRBJ2-1; D may be TRBD1 (7 bases). The CDR3 loop spans 16 amino acids. Per germline, CDR1 MNHEY and CDR2 SMNVEV (reference sequence). V was pared by 4 bases and J by 10 bases, with 23 bases between. This chain's CDR3 is CASSSGGGWITREQFF. The CDR3 bases are TGTGCCAGCAGTTCCGGAGGGGGCTGGATTACAAGAGAGCAGTTCTTC.

This chain joins TRBV6-1 and TRBJ1-1; D may be TRBD1 (6 bases). Trimming pared 7 bases from V and 3 bases from J, leaving 12 bases between. This CDR3 is 13 amino acids long. CDR1 and CDR2 from the germline V gene are MNHNS and SASEGT. CDR3 amino acids: CASTNRGHTEAFF. The CDR3 DNA reads as TGTGCCAGCACCAACCGGGGGCACACTGAAGCTTTCTTT.

The CDR3 nucleotides are TGTGCCAGCAGCTTCGGGCGAGAGAACACTGAAGCTTTCTTT. It specifies CASSFGRENTEAFF. The chain employs TRBV7-2 and TRBJ1-1; D is ambiguous. V was trimmed by 3 bases and J by 1 base, leaving 9 bases between them. The CDR3 extends over 14 amino acids. Per the germline V gene, CDR1 is SGHTA and CDR2 is FQGNSA.

The gene calls are TRBV19 and TRBJ2-7, with D possibly called TRBD1 or TRBD2 (5 bases each). V lost 7 bases and J 3 bases, leaving 19 bases between the germline ends. Germline V lookup: CDR1 LNHDA, CDR2 SQIVND (reference sequence). The CDR3 runs 15 residues. CDR3 nucleotides: TGTGCCAGTACCCGGGGCTACCTCGGGGACTACGAGCAGTACTTC. As protein: CASTRGYLGDYEQYF.